These T cell receptor beta chains were read from a single sample in a study of identical twins. TCRdb passed the 5' RACE reads through MiXCR, listing each CDR3 protein once. Found here are roughly 750,000 distinct CDR3 sequences, less than 25% of them singletons; the top ten hold 4% to 5.5%. These data were also filed under a second study, of T cells expressing NK-cell markers.

Sequencing was performed on PBMCs. The receptors stem from a woman between 18 and 29 years old in good health. Each CDR3 is given with its conserved first and last residue. The size entry is marked missing in some rows and otherwise reads once, few, many or a size class.

>TRBJ2-7|TRBV29-1|few
CSVVAGGPGEQYF
>TRBJ2-3|TRBV27|NA
CASTPGDRVTDTQYF
>TRBJ2-7|TRBV20-1|many
CSASQGTYEQYF
>TRBJ1-2|TRBV15|few
CATSRATGDYGYTF
>TRBJ2-1|TRBV5-1|NA
CASSIRGQGPNEQFF
>TRBJ1-5|TRBV6-5|NA
CASSSSDRVGQPQHF
>TRBJ2-7|TRBV20-1|NA
CSAFRQSLSYEQYF
>TRBJ1-5|TRBV20-1|NA
CSARVGGDQPQHF
>TRBJ1-5|TRBV5-6|NA
CASSYGQSGQPQHF
>TRBJ2-1|TRBV25-1|NA
CASTGQGYNEQFF
>TRBJ2-3|TRBV13|few
CASSFRAGVTDTQYF
>TRBJ1-1|TRBV4-1|few
CASSHGSNTEAFF
>TRBJ2-5|TRBV2|few
CASRILGLVVHEETQYF
>TRBJ2-7|TRBV6-1|NA
CASSEAPLSTASYEQYF
>TRBJ1-6|TRBV6-1|NA
CASSLGPGNSPLHF
>TRBJ2-1|TRBV20-1|few
CSARGDEGGNEQFF
>TRBJ2-7|TRBV5-1|NA
CASSPGGTGSSYEQYF
>TRBJ2-5|TRBV7-2|few
CASSMNQETQYF
>TRBJ2-1|TRBV3-1|NA
CASSQDSREQFF
>TRBJ2-1|TRBV5-1|few
CASSWGSSGGYNEQFF
>TRBJ2-3|TRBV20-1|NA
CSALRGLTDTQYF
>TRBJ2-5|TRBV7-9|few
CASSLQSGETQYF
>TRBJ2-7|TRBV7-8|many
CASTAFHPGHVYEQYF
>TRBJ1-5|TRBV2|few
CASRVSRVVSNQPQHF
>TRBJ2-3|TRBV19|few
CASSPSTGLDTQYF
>TRBJ1-1|TRBV18|few
CASSPPRGTNTEAFF
>TRBJ1-5|TRBV7-9|NA
CASSKGTGGNQPQHF
>TRBJ1-5|TRBV6-5|few
CASSYGEDQPQHF
>TRBJ2-1|TRBV10-3|NA
CAISAYRERNEQFF
>TRBJ2-3|TRBV7-2|NA
CASSLGSPSTDTQYF
>TRBJ2-3|TRBV5-5|few
CASSLMGGGTDTQYF
>TRBJ1-1|TRBV10-3|NA
CAISESGSLYSEAFF
>TRBJ2-5|TRBV7-2|few
CASSLMGFRETQYF
>TRBJ2-7|TRBV29-1|few
CSVTSPTNEQYF
>TRBJ2-7|TRBV7-2|NA
CASSLQRALSYEQYF
>TRBJ2-1|TRBV29-1|many
CSVDVDEQFF
>TRBJ2-7|TRBV6-2/TRBV6-3|NA
CASSYRTFPYEQYF
>TRBJ2-1|TRBV4-2|NA
CASSQAPLAGGNEQFF
>TRBJ2-2|TRBV12-3/TRBV12-4|once
CASSLEPVTGELFF